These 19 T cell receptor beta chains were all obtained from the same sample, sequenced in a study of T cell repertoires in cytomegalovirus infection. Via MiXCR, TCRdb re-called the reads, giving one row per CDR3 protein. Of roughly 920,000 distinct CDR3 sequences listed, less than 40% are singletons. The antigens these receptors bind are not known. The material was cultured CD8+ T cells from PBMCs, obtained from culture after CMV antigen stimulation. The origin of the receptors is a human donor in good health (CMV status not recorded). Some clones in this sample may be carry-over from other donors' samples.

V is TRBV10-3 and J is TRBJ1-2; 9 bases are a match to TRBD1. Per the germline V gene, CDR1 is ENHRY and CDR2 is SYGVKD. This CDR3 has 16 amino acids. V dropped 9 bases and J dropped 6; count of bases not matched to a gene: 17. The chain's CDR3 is CAILMSNTQGAHGYTF. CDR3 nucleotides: TGTGCCATACTAATGTCTAATACACAGGGGGCGCATGGCTACACCTTC.

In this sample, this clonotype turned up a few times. CDR3 residues: CASQLDAYTDTQYF. The CDR3 DNA follows: TGTGCCAGCCAATTGGATGCTTACACAGATACGCAGTATTTT. V usage is TRBV6-5 and J usage is TRBJ2-3; D ambiguous. The CDR3 is 14 residues long. The V gene's germline CDR1 is MNHEY and CDR2 SVGAGI. V dropped 8 bases and J dropped 2 bases, with 14 bases sitting between them.

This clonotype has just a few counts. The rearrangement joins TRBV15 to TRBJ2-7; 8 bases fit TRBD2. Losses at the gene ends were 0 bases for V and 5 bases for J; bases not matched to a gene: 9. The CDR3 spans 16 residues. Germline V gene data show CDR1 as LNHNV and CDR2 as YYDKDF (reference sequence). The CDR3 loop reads CATSRDKGGGPDEQYF. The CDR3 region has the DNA TGTGCCACCAGCAGAGATAAAGGCGGGGGGCCGGACGAGCAGTACTTC.

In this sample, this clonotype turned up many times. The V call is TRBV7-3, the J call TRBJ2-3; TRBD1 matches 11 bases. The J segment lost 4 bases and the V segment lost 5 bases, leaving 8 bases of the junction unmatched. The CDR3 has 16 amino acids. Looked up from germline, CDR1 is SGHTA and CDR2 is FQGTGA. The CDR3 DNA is TGTGCCAGCAGCCAGCAAACGGGACAGGGGGCAGATACGCAGTATTTT. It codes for CASSQQTGQGADTQYF.

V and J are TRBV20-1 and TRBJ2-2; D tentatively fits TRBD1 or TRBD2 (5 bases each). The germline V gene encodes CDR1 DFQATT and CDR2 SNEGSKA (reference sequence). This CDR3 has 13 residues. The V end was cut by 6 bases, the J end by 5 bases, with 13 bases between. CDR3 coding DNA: TGCAGTGCCCCCCGATGGGGGACCGGGGAGCTGTTTTTT. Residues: CSAPRWGTGELFF.

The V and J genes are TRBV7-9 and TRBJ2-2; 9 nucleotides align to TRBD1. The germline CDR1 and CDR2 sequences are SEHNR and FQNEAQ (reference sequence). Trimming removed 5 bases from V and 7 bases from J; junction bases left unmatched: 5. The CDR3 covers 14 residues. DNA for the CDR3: TGTGCCAGCAGCAGGGACAGGGAGAACGGGGAGCTGTTTTTT. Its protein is CASSRDRENGELFF.

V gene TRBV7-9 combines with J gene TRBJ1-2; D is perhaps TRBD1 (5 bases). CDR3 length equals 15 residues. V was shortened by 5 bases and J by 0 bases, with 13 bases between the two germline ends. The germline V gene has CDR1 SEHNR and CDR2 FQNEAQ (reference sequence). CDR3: CASSLRLGPNYGYTF. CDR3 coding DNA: TGTGCCAGCAGCCTCCGTCTGGGGCCTAACTATGGCTACACCTTC.

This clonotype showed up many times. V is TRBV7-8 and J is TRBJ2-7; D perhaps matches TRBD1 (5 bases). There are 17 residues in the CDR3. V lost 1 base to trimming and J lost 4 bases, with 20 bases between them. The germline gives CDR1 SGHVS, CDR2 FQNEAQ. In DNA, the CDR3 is TGTGCCAGCAGCTTAGAGGGGTGGAGCAGCGAAGGTTACGAGCAGTACGTC. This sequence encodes CASSLEGWSSEGYEQYV.

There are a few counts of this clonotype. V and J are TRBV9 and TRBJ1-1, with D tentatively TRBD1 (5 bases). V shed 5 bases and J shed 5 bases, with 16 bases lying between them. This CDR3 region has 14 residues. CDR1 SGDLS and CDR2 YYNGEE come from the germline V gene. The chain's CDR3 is CASRAVGDDTEAFF. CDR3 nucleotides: TGTGCCAGCAGGGCAGTGGGGGATGATACTGAAGCTTTCTTT.

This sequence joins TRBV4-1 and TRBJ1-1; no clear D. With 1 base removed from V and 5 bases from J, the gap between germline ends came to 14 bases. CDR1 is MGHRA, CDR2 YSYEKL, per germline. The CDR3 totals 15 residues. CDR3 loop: CASSQVRTEVTEAFF. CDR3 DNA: TGCGCCAGCAGCCAAGTCAGAACGGAGGTGACTGAAGCTTTCTTT.

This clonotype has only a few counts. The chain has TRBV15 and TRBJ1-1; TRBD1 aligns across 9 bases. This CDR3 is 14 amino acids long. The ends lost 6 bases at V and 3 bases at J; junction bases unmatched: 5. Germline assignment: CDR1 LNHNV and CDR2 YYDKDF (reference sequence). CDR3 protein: CATRQTGGHTEAFF. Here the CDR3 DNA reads TGTGCCACCAGACAGACAGGGGGGCACACTGAAGCTTTCTTT.

In DNA, the CDR3 is TGTGCCAGCAGCCGGACAGCCGACAACACCGGGGAGCTGTTTTTT. Translating gives CASSRTADNTGELFF. The chain combines TRBV7-6 with TRBJ2-2; the D gene is possibly TRBD1 (6 bases). The CDR3 is 15 residues long. Germline lookup yields CDR1 SGHVS and CDR2 FNYEAQ. Trimming pared 5 bases from V and 2 bases from J, leaving 12 bases between. Full variable domain (outside the CDR3, taken from reference TRBV7-6 and TRBJ2-2): GAGVSQSPRYKVTKRGQDVALRCDPISGHVSLYWYRQALGQGPEFLTYFNYEAQQDKSGLPNDRFSAERPEGSISTLTIQRTEQRDSAMYRCASSRTADNTGELFFGEGSRLTVL.

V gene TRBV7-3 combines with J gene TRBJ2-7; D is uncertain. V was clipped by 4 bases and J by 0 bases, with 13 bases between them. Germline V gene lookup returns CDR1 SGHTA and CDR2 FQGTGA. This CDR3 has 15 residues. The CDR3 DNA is TGTGCCAGCAGCTCCCGACGGATGAGCTCCTACGAGCAGTACGTC. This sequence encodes CASSSRRMSSYEQYV.

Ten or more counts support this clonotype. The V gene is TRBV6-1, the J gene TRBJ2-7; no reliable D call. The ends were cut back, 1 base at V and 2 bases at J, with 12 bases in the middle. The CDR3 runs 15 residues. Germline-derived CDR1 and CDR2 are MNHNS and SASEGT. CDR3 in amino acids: CASSEGSHIAYEQYF. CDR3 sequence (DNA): TGTGCCAGCAGTGAAGGCTCCCACATTGCCTACGAGCAGTACTTC.

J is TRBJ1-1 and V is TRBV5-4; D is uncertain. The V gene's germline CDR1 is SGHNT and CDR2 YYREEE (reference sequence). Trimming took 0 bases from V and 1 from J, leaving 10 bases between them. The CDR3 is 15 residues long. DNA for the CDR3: TGTGCCAGCAGCTTGGGGAGCCTCGGGAACACTGAAGCTTTCTTT. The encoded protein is CASSLGSLGNTEAFF.

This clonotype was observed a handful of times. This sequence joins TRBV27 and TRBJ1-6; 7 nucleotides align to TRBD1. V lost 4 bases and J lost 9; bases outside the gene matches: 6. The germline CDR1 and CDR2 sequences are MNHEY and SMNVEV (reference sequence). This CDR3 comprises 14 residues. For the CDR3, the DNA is TGTGCCAGCAGTTCCTGGGACAGTTTTTCACCCCTCCACTTT. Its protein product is CASSSWDSFSPLHF.

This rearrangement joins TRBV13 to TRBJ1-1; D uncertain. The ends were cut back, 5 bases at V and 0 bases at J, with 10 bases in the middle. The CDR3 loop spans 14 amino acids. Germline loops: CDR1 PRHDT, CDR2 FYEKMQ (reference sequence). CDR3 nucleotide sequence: TGTGCCAGCAGCGGAAGGAGCATGAACACTGAAGCTTTCTTT. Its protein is CASSGRSMNTEAFF.

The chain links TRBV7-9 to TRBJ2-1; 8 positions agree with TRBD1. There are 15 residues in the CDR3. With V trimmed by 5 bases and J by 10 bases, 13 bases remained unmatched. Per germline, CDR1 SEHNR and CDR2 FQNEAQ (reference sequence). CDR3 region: CASSGPGQGVYEQFF. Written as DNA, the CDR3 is TGTGCCAGCAGCGGCCCTGGACAGGGAGTCTACGAGCAGTTCTTC.

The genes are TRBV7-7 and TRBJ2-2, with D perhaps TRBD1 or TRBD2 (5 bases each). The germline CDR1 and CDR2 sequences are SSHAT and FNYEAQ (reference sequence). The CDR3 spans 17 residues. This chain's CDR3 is CANSLASGRGSTGELFF. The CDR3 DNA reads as TGTGCTAACAGCTTAGCGTCGGGAAGGGGAAGCACCGGGGAGCTGTTTTTT.